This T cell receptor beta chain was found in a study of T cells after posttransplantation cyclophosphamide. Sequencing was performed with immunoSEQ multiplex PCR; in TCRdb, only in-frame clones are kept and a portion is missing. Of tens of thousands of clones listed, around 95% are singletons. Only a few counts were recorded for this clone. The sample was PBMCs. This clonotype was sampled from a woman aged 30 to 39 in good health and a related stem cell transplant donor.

The CDR3, as DNA: TGTGCCAGCAGTTACGAGACAGGGAGTTTTCAGCCCCAGCATTTT. Translation: CASSYETGSFQPQHF. The genes are TRBV6-6 and TRBJ1-5; 7 bases map to TRBD1. Looked up from germline, CDR1 is MNHNY and CDR2 is SVGAGI (reference sequence). The CDR3 is 15 amino acids. The J segment lost 6 bases and the V segment lost 2 bases, leaving 7 bases of the junction unmatched.